A single sample is the source of the 27 T cell receptor beta chains below, sequenced in a study of blood T cell repertoires in COVID-19. The repertoire was sequenced with immunoSEQ multiplex PCR; TCRdb's copy has only in-frame clones and lacks some. The sample lists some 200,000 clones, about 80% occurring once. Source material: peripheral blood. The receptors originated from a woman aged 60-75 years with acute or convalescent COVID-19.

This clone was counted between two and nine times. The rearrangement links TRBV15 to TRBJ1-2, with a tentative D call TRBD1 (6 bases). CDR1 and CDR2 (germline): LNHNV, YYDKDF (reference sequence). V lost 5 bases to trimming and J lost 4 bases, with 14 bases between them. The CDR3 spans 14 residues. CDR3 DNA sequence: TGTGCCACCAGCTCCTTCGGACAGAGCTATGGCTACACCTTC. Translation: CATSSFGQSYGYTF.

The rearrangement joins TRBV7-8 to TRBJ1-6; 9 positions match TRBD1. Germline V gene sequence: CDR1 SGHVS, CDR2 FQNEAQ. This CDR3 spans 17 amino acids. With V trimmed by 5 bases and J by 8 bases, 13 bases remained unmatched. In DNA form, the CDR3 reads TGTGCCAGCAGCCTACCGGGACAGGGACGGAGGGATTCACCCCTCCACTTT. Translating gives CASSLPGQGRRDSPLHF.

This clone was recorded a few times. The rearrangement joins TRBV5-4 to TRBJ2-7, with a weak D call TRBD2 (6 bases). Germline V lookup: CDR1 SGHNT, CDR2 YYREEE (reference sequence). This CDR3 spans 13 amino acids. V was pared by 4 bases and J by 5 bases, with 13 bases between. The CDR3 spells CASSGGISDEQYF. The DNA for the CDR3 is TGTGCCAGCAGCGGAGGGATTTCCGACGAGCAGTACTTC.

This clone has only a few counts. The chain joins TRBV7-2 to TRBJ2-2; 7 bases are a match to TRBD2. Germline lookup yields CDR1 SGHTA and CDR2 FQGNSA. The CDR3 has 16 amino acids. Germline trimming cut 2 bases from V and 0 bases from J; bases unmatched to any gene: 3. CDR3 DNA sequence: TGTGCCAGCAGCTTAAGGGGAGGGACGAACACCGGGGAGCTGTTTTTT. Its translation: CASSLRGGTNTGELFF.

This clone was counted a few times. This chain uses TRBV6-5 with TRBJ2-7, with D maybe TRBD2 (5 bases). This CDR3 is built from 15 residues. Trimming cost V 7 bases and J 2 bases, with 18 bases left between them. Per germline, CDR1 MNHEY and CDR2 SVGAGI. The CDR3 region is CASTYRGDKAYEQYF. The DNA for the CDR3 is TGTGCCAGCACCTACCGGGGAGATAAGGCCTACGAGCAGTACTTC.

This sequence joins TRBV5-4 and TRBJ1-5; no reliable D call. The V end was cut by 4 bases, the J end by 5 bases, with 10 bases between. The germline CDR1 and CDR2 sequences are SGHNT and YYREEE (reference sequence). The CDR3 has 13 residues. The CDR3 spells CASSPHPDQPQHF. CDR3 coding DNA: TGTGCCAGCAGCCCCCACCCGGATCAGCCCCAGCATTTT.

The rearrangement uses TRBV3-1 (or the pseudogene TRBV3-2) and TRBJ1-4; 7 bases are shared with TRBD1. Germline loops: CDR1 LGHDT, CDR2 YNNKEL (reference sequence). The CDR3 length is 14 residues. The ends lost 4 bases at V and 8 bases at J; junction bases unmatched: 7. CDR3 nucleotides: TGTGCCAGCAGCCGGACAGGAGGCGGGGAAAAACTGTTTTTT. Residues: CASSRTGGGEKLFF.

The chain links TRBV12-2 to TRBJ1-5. TRBV12-2 is assigned pseudogene status. The CDR3 totals 13 residues. The CDR3 is CASRTPQRQPQHF. CDR3 DNA: TGTGCAAGTCGCACCCCCCAGCGGCAGCCCCAGCATTTT.

This clone was seen more than once but under ten times. V usage is TRBV30 and J usage is TRBJ1-4; TRBD1 matches at 9 bases. The V segment lost 3 bases and the J segment 7 bases; nucleotides outside the gene matches: 6. This CDR3 contains 14 residues. Germline CDR1 reads GTSNPN; CDR2 reads SVGIG (reference sequence). CDR3 protein: CAWSTQGAGEKLFF. The CDR3 DNA is TGTGCCTGGAGCACACAGGGGGCTGGTGAAAAACTGTTTTTT.

Here the CDR3 reads CASRKAGYEQYF. As DNA, the CDR3 is TGTGCCAGCAGAAAGGCAGGCTACGAGCAGTACTTC. The chain recombines TRBV5-4 with TRBJ2-7; no definite D call. Trimming removed 5 bases at V and 3 bases at J, with 9 bases between. Germline loops: CDR1 SGHNT, CDR2 YYREEE (reference sequence). The CDR3 loop spans 12 amino acids.

The chain carries TRBV4-2 and TRBJ2-2, with 10 bases identical to TRBD2. The ends lost 0 bases at V and 0 bases at J; junction bases unmatched: 7. Germline values: CDR1 LGHNA, CDR2 YNFKEQ. This CDR3 contains 19 residues. DNA of the CDR3: TGTGCCAGCAGCCAAGATAGAGCTAGCGGGGGTTCGAACACCGGGGAGCTGTTTTTT. Its protein is CASSQDRASGGSNTGELFF.

The rearrangement uses TRBV29-1 and TRBJ1-2, with D hard to call. V dropped 5 bases and J dropped 7 bases, with 11 bases sitting between them. The CDR3 is 11 residues long. Germline-derived CDR1 and CDR2 are SQVTM and ANQGSEA. This chain's CDR3 is CSVWSNGGYTF. DNA for the CDR3: TGCAGCGTTTGGAGTAATGGTGGCTACACCTTC.

The V call is TRBV19, the J call TRBJ1-6; TRBD1 agrees at 8 bases. Germline CDR1 reads LNHDA; CDR2 reads SQIVND (reference sequence). V lost 4 bases and J lost 6; bases outside the gene matches: 8. The CDR3 runs to 16 residues. CDR3 DNA sequence: TGTGCCAGTAGTACCTCCTGGACAGGGACTAATTCACCCCTCCACTTT. The encoded protein is CASSTSWTGTNSPLHF. The complete variable domain, with remaining parts taken from reference TRBV19 and TRBJ1-6, reads DGGITQSPKYLFRKEGQNVTLSCEQNLNHDAMYWYRQDPGQGLRLIYYSQIVNDFQKGDIAEGYSVSREKKESFPLTVTSAQKNPTAFYLCASSTSWTGTNSPLHFGNGTRLTVT.

The V and J genes are TRBV25-1 and TRBJ2-7; maybe TRBD2 (5 bases). The CDR3 spans 12 residues. V lost 2 bases and J lost 4, with 6 bases in between. In germline, CDR1 is MGHDK, CDR2 SYGVNS. CDR3 DNA: TGTGCCAGCAGTGAACGGGATTACGAGCAGTACTTC. It encodes CASSERDYEQYF.

The V gene is TRBV6-6, the J gene TRBJ2-2; 7 positions agree with TRBD2. Germline trimming cut 7 bases from V and 7 bases from J; bases unmatched to any gene: 3. CDR1 MNHNY and CDR2 SVGAGI come from the germline V gene (reference sequence). The length of the CDR3 is 12 residues. The CDR3 region has the DNA TGTGCCAGCACCCGGACTAGCGGGGAGCTGTTTTTT. It yields the protein CASTRTSGELFF.

The CDR3 DNA sequence: TGCGCCAGCAGCGACGGGGACTTGTACGAGCAGTACTTC. As protein: CASSDGDLYEQYF. V is TRBV5-1 and J is TRBJ2-7; D might be TRBD2 (6 bases). V dropped 4 bases and J dropped 4 bases, with 12 bases sitting between them. The CDR3 has 13 residues. Germline loops: CDR1 SGHRS, CDR2 YFSETQ.

CDR3 nucleotide sequence: TGTGCCAGCAGTTCGATCCGACAGTTTTATAACTATGGCTACACCTTC. As protein: CASSSIRQFYNYGYTF. The chain couples TRBV28 to TRBJ1-2, with D possibly being TRBD1 (5 bases). Deletions cut 4 bases from V and 1 base from J, with 16 bases between. The CDR3 extends over 16 amino acids. Germline CDR1 is MDHEN and CDR2 is SYDVKM.

The chain joins TRBV7-9 to TRBJ1-1; D remains unclear. The CDR3 is 15 amino acids. Trimming pared 1 base from V and 0 bases from J, leaving 9 bases between. Germline V gene data show CDR1 as SEHNR and CDR2 as FQNEAQ (reference sequence). CDR3 protein: CASSLDTVMNTEAFF. The CDR3 region has the DNA TGTGCCAGCAGCTTAGACACAGTTATGAACACTGAAGCTTTCTTT.

The rearrangement joins TRBV6-6 to TRBJ1-2; 7 bases fit TRBD1. CDR1 MNHNY and CDR2 SVGAGI come from the germline V gene (reference sequence). V gave up 2 bases and J gave up 4 bases; unmatched junction bases: 7. This CDR3 spans 15 amino acids. The DNA of the CDR3 is TGTGCCAGCAGTTACCCCGGACAGGTTAGCTATGGCTACACCTTC. This codes for CASSYPGQVSYGYTF.

The chain is built from TRBV5-1 and TRBJ1-2, with 11 bases that match TRBD1. The V gene's germline CDR1 is SGHRS and CDR2 YFSETQ. The CDR3 length is 16 residues. Germline trimming cut 2 bases from V and 4 bases from J; bases unmatched to any gene: 7. CDR3 DNA sequence: TGCGCCAGCAGCTTAGGACAGGGGGCTAAATCCTATGGCTACACCTTC. The encoded protein is CASSLGQGAKSYGYTF.

The V and J genes are TRBV5-1 and TRBJ2-3, with TRBD1 matching over 7 bases. CDR1 and CDR2 from the germline V gene are SGHRS and YFSETQ. With 4 bases clipped from V and 2 bases from J, the junction kept 7 bases outside the gene matches. This CDR3 contains 15 residues. CDR3 protein: CASSEDRSLTDTQYF. CDR3 coding DNA: TGCGCCAGCAGCGAGGACAGGTCCCTCACAGATACGCAGTATTTT.

The gene calls are TRBV11-2 and TRBJ1-4; D remains ambiguous. V was shortened by 2 bases and J by 5 bases, with 9 bases between the two germline ends. Germline assignment: CDR1 SGHAT and CDR2 FQNNGV. The length of the CDR3 is 14 residues. Written as DNA, the CDR3 is TGTGCCAGCAGCTTAACTACGGGGAATGAAAAACTGTTTTTT. Its protein product is CASSLTTGNEKLFF.

This rearrangement joins TRBV6-2 or TRBV6-3 to TRBJ2-5, with 12 bases lining up with TRBD2. The V and J ends lost 0 bases and 5 bases, in that order; junction bases with no gene match: 10. CDR3 length: 18 amino acids. The germline CDR1 and CDR2 sequences are MNHEY and SVGEGT. CDR3 nucleotide sequence: TGTGCCAGCAGTTACTCAGGGCTAGCGGGGGGGCCCCGGGAGACCCAGTACTTC. This gives the protein CASSYSGLAGGPRETQYF.

The rearrangement uses TRBV2 and TRBJ1-1; D unclear. CDR1 and CDR2 from the germline V gene are SNHLY and FYNNEI. This CDR3 is 13 amino acids long. Trimming left V 7 bases short and J 5 bases short, with 14 bases between. The CDR3 sequence: CASNDLRKTEAFF. The CDR3 region has the DNA TGTGCCAGCAATGATTTGAGGAAGACTGAAGCTTTCTTT.

V is TRBV6-5 and J is TRBJ1-2; no reliable D call. Germline CDR1 is MNHEY and CDR2 is SVGAGI. V was clipped by 9 bases and J by 7 bases, with 21 bases between them. This CDR3 contains 14 residues. CDR3 DNA sequence: TGTGCCAGTTCTCTTTTGCAGGTAGGAGGTGGCTACACCTTC. It is translated as CASSLLQVGGGYTF.

The gene calls are TRBV27 and TRBJ2-1; 8 bases line up with TRBD2. V trimming: 2 bases; J trimming: 0 bases; junction bases outside the gene matches: 0. The CDR3 covers 15 residues. Germline CDR1 MNHEY, CDR2 SMNVEV (reference sequence). The CDR3 DNA sequence: TGTGCCAGCAGTTTACGGGGGGGCTCCTACAATGAGCAGTTCTTC. It codes for CASSLRGGSYNEQFF.

About this clone: This CDR3 fails to terminate in the conserved phenylalanine or tryptophan, so it likely reflects a read error. No DNA is shown, since the ends of the CDR3 on it are uncertain; the CDR3 is the one TCRdb lists. The genes are TRBV3-1 (or the pseudogene TRBV3-2) and TRBJ1-2; the table's D call, TRBD1, has no DNA check behind it. Germline-derived CDR1 and CDR2 are LGHDT and YNNKEL (reference sequence). Including both end residues, the CDR3 is 11 amino acids long. Here the CDR3 reads CASSQDPTVEL.